This T cell receptor (beta chain) was sequenced for a study of T cell repertoires in cytomegalovirus infection. TCRdb reprocessed the reads via MiXCR and lists one record per CDR3 protein. The table includes roughly 500,000 distinct CDR3 sequences, around 30% detected once. This CDR3 comprises 16 residues. V was shortened by 5 bases and J by 3 bases, with 20 bases between the two germline ends. CDR1 and CDR2 from the germline V gene are MNHNS and SASEGT. In the case of this clonotype: What it recognizes is unknown.

The J gene is TRBJ2-7, the V gene TRBV6-1, with D perhaps TRBD1 (5 bases). The TCR comes from a human donor in good health (CMV status not recorded). Some clones in this sample may be carry-over from other donors' samples. The input for sequencing was cultured PBMCs, taken from culture after CMV antigen stimulation. For the CDR3, the DNA is TGTGCCAGCAGTCCCCAACCTAGAATGGGGCTCTACGAGCAGTACTTC. It yields the protein CASSPQPRMGLYEQYF.